This T cell receptor (beta chain) was captured by sequencing in a study of cytomegalovirus exposure and HLA in healthy donors. Whole-study results and caveats: Analysis was carried out at a later point, and it linked a missense DCLRE1C variant to TCR beta V- and J-gene trimming. As a later analysis showed, several of the most significant clusters appeared to be linked to common viral pathogens. Researchers reported from a later analysis that most CMV-associated TCR beta chains appeared HLA-restricted.

Remarks on this clone: What it recognizes is unknown.

Use of 60 Vbeta and 13 Jbeta primers characterized the PCR. TCRdb's copy holds only in-frame clones and misses some; the assay was immunoSEQ multiplex PCR. Of hundreds of thousands of clones listed, over 80% are singletons. V dropped 4 bases and J dropped 3; count of bases not matched to a gene: 9. This CDR3 spans 15 amino acids. The germline V gene has CDR1 SGHRS and CDR2 YFSETQ. The chain employs TRBV5-1 and TRBJ2-7; 8 bases match TRBD2. Sequencing used PBMCs. The TCR was taken from a boy younger than 10 in good health and CMV-seronegative. CDR3 loop: CASSLSQAGVYEQYF. CDR3 DNA: TGCGCCAGCAGCCTAAGCCAAGCGGGAGTCTACGAGCAGTACTTC.